Following are 30 T cell receptor beta chains from one sample sequenced in a study of T cell responses to AZD1222 COVID-19 vaccine. Produced via immunoSEQ multiplex PCR; TCRdb's table is partial and in-frame only. In the table there are some 140,000 clones, 88% of which are singletons. Material: peripheral blood, obtained 28 days after the second AZD1222 dose. These receptors were obtained from an adult who received the AZD1222 COVID-19 vaccine.

The chain carries TRBV27 and TRBJ2-7; 14 bases map to TRBD2. The length of the CDR3 is 18 residues. V lost 4 bases, J lost 4 bases, and 12 bases stayed unmatched. The V gene's germline CDR1 is MNHEY and CDR2 SMNVEV (reference sequence). The DNA of the CDR3 is TGTGCCAGCAGTTCACTGACTAGCGGGAGGGGTAGCGTATACGAGCAGTACTTC. It is translated as CASSSLTSGRGSVYEQYF.

The V call is TRBV6-2 or TRBV6-3, the J call TRBJ1-4; unclear D gene. The V end lost 0 bases, the J end lost 5 bases, and 10 bases lay between the germline ends. The CDR3 runs to 15 residues. Germline V gene sequence: CDR1 MNHEY, CDR2 SVGEGT. This CDR3 is CASSYSAGINEKLFF. CDR3 coding DNA: TGTGCCAGCAGTTACTCGGCCGGGATCAATGAAAAACTGTTTTTT.

In its sample, this clone was seen a few times. V is TRBV28 and J is TRBJ1-4; 9 positions agree with TRBD1. The CDR3 length is 17 residues. CDR1 and CDR2 (germline): MDHEN, SYDVKM. The V gene end was trimmed by 5 bases and the J gene end by 9 bases; junction bases not matched to a gene: 16. The CDR3 protein is CASSTPGQGDVLKKLFF. CDR3 bases: TGTGCCAGCAGTACCCCGGGACAGGGTGATGTTTTGAAAAAACTGTTTTTT.

This chain joins TRBV14 and TRBJ2-6; D is ambiguous. The CDR3 sequence is 17 residues long. V shed 2 bases and J shed 0 bases, with 11 bases lying between them. Germline lookup yields CDR1 SGHDN and CDR2 FVKESK. The CDR3 bases are TGTGCCAGCAGCCAACCTATGCCGGGCTCTGGGGCCAACGTCCTGACTTTC. Its translation is CASSQPMPGSGANVLTF.

The chain has TRBV5-1 and TRBJ1-2, with D tentatively TRBD1 (6 bases). Trimming took 0 bases from V and 6 from J, leaving 9 bases between them. Germline-derived CDR1 and CDR2 are SGHRS and YFSETQ. This CDR3 region has 13 residues. This CDR3 reads CASSLAGADGYTF. CDR3 nucleotide sequence: TGCGCCAGCAGCTTGGCAGGGGCGGATGGCTACACCTTC.

The rearrangement joins TRBV28 to TRBJ1-5, with 9 bases that match TRBD1. V gave up 5 bases and J gave up 1 base; unmatched junction bases: 21. The CDR3 consists of 21 residues. Germline assignment: CDR1 MDHEN and CDR2 SYDVKM. CDR3 loop: CASSLINSGTGPLRSNQPQHF. CDR3 DNA sequence: TGTGCCAGCAGTCTCATTAACTCCGGGACAGGGCCGCTCCGCAGCAATCAGCCCCAGCATTTT.

CDR3 sequence: CASSPAGTGGMAGELFF. The CDR3 DNA follows: TGTGCCAGCTCACCAGCCGGGACAGGGGGCATGGCCGGGGAGCTGTTTTTT. The chain is built from TRBV18 and TRBJ2-2, with 12 bases lining up with TRBD1. This CDR3 has 17 residues. Germline V gene data show CDR1 as KGHSH and CDR2 as LQKENI. After removal of 2 bases from V and 6 bases from J, the junction contained 7 bases not matched to a gene.

The rearrangement links TRBV6-2 or TRBV6-3 to TRBJ2-3; the D gene is possibly TRBD2 (6 bases). The CDR3 sequence is 16 residues long. V lost 2 bases and J lost 1, with 13 bases in between. Per the germline V gene, CDR1 is MNHEY and CDR2 is SVGEGT. CDR3 coding DNA: TGTGCCAGCAGTTACCCACCGGGAGCGGGCACAGATACGCAGTATTTT. This encodes CASSYPPGAGTDTQYF.

V usage is TRBV11-1 and J usage is TRBJ1-1, with TRBD1 matching 8 bases. After removal of 4 bases from V and 1 base from J, the junction contained 2 bases not matched to a gene. The CDR3 runs to 14 residues. The germline V gene encodes CDR1 SGHAT and CDR2 FQDESV (reference sequence). CDR3 protein: CASSWDRRNTEAFF. The CDR3, as DNA: TGTGCCAGCAGCTGGGACAGGAGGAACACTGAAGCTTTCTTT.

The V gene is TRBV18, the J gene TRBJ2-6, with D perhaps being TRBD1 or TRBD2 (5 bases each). This CDR3 comprises 15 residues. V dropped 3 bases and J dropped 0 bases, with 6 bases sitting between them. Germline CDR1 reads KGHSH; CDR2 reads LQKENI. For the CDR3, the DNA is TGTGCCAGCTCACCGGGGACCTCTGGGGCCAACGTCCTGACTTTC. This codes for CASSPGTSGANVLTF. Together with reference TRBV18 and TRBJ2-6, the CDR3 gives the full variable domain: NAGVMQNPRHLVRRRGQEARLRCSPMKGHSHVYWYRQLPEEGLKFMVYLQKENIIDESGMPKERFSAEFPKEGPSILRIQQVVRGDSAAYFCASSPGTSGANVLTFGAGSRLTVL.

This chain links TRBV6-1 with TRBJ1-2, with 7 positions matching TRBD1. The V and J ends lost 0 bases and 8 bases, in that order; junction bases with no gene match: 6. The CDR3 totals 14 residues. Germline-derived CDR1 and CDR2 are MNHNS and SASEGT. The CDR3 protein is CASSEAGQAWGYTF. DNA for the CDR3: TGTGCCAGCAGTGAAGCAGGACAGGCATGGGGCTACACCTTC.

The V call is TRBV7-9, the J call TRBJ2-1, with unresolved D. The germline V and J ends were trimmed by 1 base and 8 bases, with 6 bases remaining between them. Germline loops: CDR1 SEHNR, CDR2 FQNEAQ (reference sequence). The length of the CDR3 is 12 residues. The CDR3, as DNA: TGTGCCAGCAGCTTAGGACTCTATGAGCAGTTCTTC. The encoded protein is CASSLGLYEQFF. Full variable domain (rest looked up from reference TRBV7-9 and TRBJ2-1): DTGVSQNPRHKITKRGQNVTFRCDPISEHNRLYWYRQTLGQGPEFLTYFQNEAQLEKSRLLSDRFSAERPKGSFSTLEIQRTEQGDSAMYLCASSLGLYEQFFGPGTRLTVL.

CDR3: CASSVGSSGNTIYF. As DNA, the CDR3 is TGTGCCAGCAGCGTAGGCAGCTCTGGAAACACCATATATTTT. The chain couples TRBV9 to TRBJ1-3, with D uncertain. CDR1 and CDR2 from the germline V gene are SGDLS and YYNGEE. CDR3 length equals 14 residues. V lost 0 bases to trimming and J lost 0 bases, with 4 bases between them.

The chain carries TRBV4-3 and TRBJ1-2; D uncertain. Germline CDR1 LGHNA, CDR2 YSLEER. V shed 0 bases and J shed 4 bases, with 9 bases lying between them. The CDR3 consists of 14 residues. The CDR3 is CASSQDPEIYGYTF. For the CDR3, the DNA is TGCGCCAGCAGCCAAGATCCAGAGATCTATGGCTACACCTTC.

This chain connects TRBV28 to TRBJ1-4; D gene unclear. The germline V gene encodes CDR1 MDHEN and CDR2 SYDVKM. This CDR3 is 11 amino acids long. V lost 6 bases and J 4 bases, leaving 3 bases between the germline ends. The DNA for the CDR3 is TGTGCCAGCAGGAGTAATGAAAAACTGTTTTTT. It is translated as CASRSNEKLFF.

The table lists this clone with a few counts. The V gene is TRBV6-5, the J gene TRBJ2-1, with 9 bases identical to TRBD2. V shed 6 bases, J shed 4 bases, and the junction held 7 bases outside the gene matches. The CDR3 sequence is 15 residues long. Germline CDR1 MNHEY, CDR2 SVGAGI. CDR3 amino acids: CASSRGLAPYNEQFF. CDR3 nucleotides: TGTGCCAGCAGCCGAGGACTAGCGCCATACAATGAGCAGTTCTTC.

This chain links TRBV11-2 with TRBJ1-1; D may be TRBD1 (6 bases). Trimming took off 7 bases at V and 4 bases at J, with 19 bases between the two ends. The germline V gene has CDR1 SGHAT and CDR2 FQNNGV. The CDR3 has 15 residues. The CDR3 DNA reads TGTGCCAGCACCCCCTCGGGGGGGGCGGTCACTGAAGCTTTCTTT. It yields the protein CASTPSGGAVTEAFF.

The V and J genes are TRBV20-1 and TRBJ2-7; D is perhaps TRBD1 (6 bases). The CDR3 totals 14 residues. The V and J ends lost 3 bases and 5 bases respectively, with 17 bases between them. The germline CDR1 and CDR2 sequences are DFQATT and SNEGSKA (reference sequence). DNA for the CDR3: TGCAGTGCTAGTCTTTACAGGGCGGAGAACGAGCAGTACTTC. It codes for CSASLYRAENEQYF.

This chain joins TRBV2 and TRBJ2-2; D gene ambiguous. Germline V gives CDR1 SNHLY, CDR2 FYNNEI. CDR3 size: 12 residues. With 1 base removed from V and 7 bases from J, the gap between germline ends came to 4 bases. As DNA, the CDR3 is TGTGCCAGCAGTGAAGACCGCGGGGAGCTGTTTTTT. It is translated as CASSEDRGELFF.

The CDR3 region is CASSIIGSPLHF. CDR3 coding DNA: TGTGCCAGTAGTATAATTGGGTCACCCCTCCACTTT. This chain connects TRBV19 to TRBJ1-6; D is uncertain. Germline CDR1 and CDR2: LNHDA and SQIVND (reference sequence). The CDR3 runs to 12 residues. With 2 bases removed from V and 10 bases from J, the gap between germline ends came to 6 bases.

The rearrangement links TRBV1 to TRBJ1-6; the table calls TRBD1, which could not be checked here. TRBV1 is marked as a pseudogene. This CDR3 has 14 residues. The CDR3 reads CTSSQGTGGSPLHF. As DNA, the CDR3 is TGCACCAGCAGCCAAGGGACAGGGGGTTCACCCCTCCACTTT.

This chain joins TRBV27 and TRBJ1-2, with 9 bases that match TRBD1. CDR1 is MNHEY, CDR2 SMNVEV, per germline (reference sequence). CDR3 length: 14 residues. After removal of 5 bases from V and 4 bases from J, the junction contained 5 bases not matched to a gene. In nucleotides, the CDR3 is TGTGCCAGCAGTCTTGGGACAGGGATCTATGGCTACACCTTC. It yields the protein CASSLGTGIYGYTF.

V is TRBV14 and J is TRBJ2-1; D call uncertain. Germline CDR1 and CDR2: SGHDN and FVKESK. This CDR3 comprises 16 residues. The germline V and J ends were trimmed by 1 base and 6 bases, with 16 bases remaining between them. In nucleotides, the CDR3 is TGTGCCAGCAGCCAAGCGACGGCCCCGCCCGCCAATGAGCAGTTCTTC. This gives the protein CASSQATAPPANEQFF.

Here the CDR3 DNA reads TGTGCCAGCGCCGGGGGTAGCGGGCCTAACTACGAGCAGTACTTC. Amino acids: CASAGGSGPNYEQYF. This chain joins TRBV6-5 and TRBJ2-7; 7 bases map to TRBD2. The CDR3 has 15 residues. CDR1 is MNHEY and CDR2 is SVGAGI in the germline V gene. Unmatched junction bases numbered 13, after V lost 8 bases and J lost 3 bases.

The chain carries TRBV5-1 and TRBJ1-1; TRBD1 matches 11 bases. The junction had 10 bases not matched to a gene; V was cut back by 3 bases and J by 6 bases. CDR1 and CDR2 from the germline V gene are SGHRS and YFSETQ. The length of the CDR3 is 16 residues. The CDR3 reads CASSSLRDRGFAEAFF. Written as DNA, the CDR3 is TGCGCCAGCAGCTCTCTCCGGGACAGGGGGTTCGCTGAAGCTTTCTTT.

This clone was counted only a few times. The rearrangement links TRBV30 to TRBJ2-7, with 7 positions matching TRBD2. Germline CDR1 and CDR2: GTSNPN and SVGIG (reference sequence). The junction had 3 bases not matched to a gene; V was cut back by 3 bases and J by 4 bases. The CDR3 consists of 12 residues. Here the CDR3 DNA reads TGTGCCTGGAGAAGCGGGACGTACGAGCAGTACTTC. Amino acids: CAWRSGTYEQYF.

This clone was recorded a few times. The CDR3 loop reads CAWTPGPLDYGYTF. The CDR3 DNA is TGTGCCTGGACCCCGGGACCCCTGGACTATGGCTACACCTTC. The chain recombines TRBV30 with TRBJ1-2; a weak D match, TRBD1 (5 bases). Germline V gene sequence: CDR1 GTSNPN, CDR2 SVGIG (reference sequence). The CDR3 spans 14 residues. The V gene lost 4 bases and the J gene lost 3 bases, with 15 bases spanning the gap. The whole variable domain, filled in from reference TRBV30 and TRBJ1-2, reads SQTIHQWPATLVQPVGSPLSLECTVEGTSNPNLYWYRQAAGRGLQLLFYSVGIGQISSEVPQNLSASRPQDRQFILSSKKLLLSDSGFYLCAWTPGPLDYGYTFGSGTRLTVV.

V usage is TRBV19 and J usage is TRBJ2-7; 8 nucleotides agree with TRBD1. J was trimmed by 6 bases and V by 1 base; bases with no gene match: 5. This CDR3 comprises 14 residues. Germline CDR1 is LNHDA and CDR2 is SQIVND (reference sequence). CDR3: CASSIVAGGVEQYF. The CDR3 coding sequence is TGTGCCAGTAGTATAGTGGCAGGGGGCGTCGAGCAGTACTTC.

Remarks on this clone: At one end, the junction sequence differs from germline, possibly due to a read error. The chain joins TRBV3-1 (or the pseudogene TRBV3-2) to TRBJ2-3; 13 positions agree with TRBD2. The germline CDR1 and CDR2 sequences are LGHDT and YNNKEL (reference sequence). The CDR3 extends over 15 amino acids. CDR3 residues: CASSPEPGLAGSGDF. CDR3 coding DNA: TGTGCCAGCAGCCCTGAGCCGGGACTAGCGGGATCGGGGGATTTT.

The chain combines TRBV19 with TRBJ2-7; TRBD1 might be the D (7 bases). Germline values: CDR1 LNHDA, CDR2 SQIVND (reference sequence). V gave up 1 base and J gave up 6 bases, with 16 bases separating them. The CDR3 covers 15 residues. CDR3 DNA sequence: TGTGCCAGTAGTATAGGTCAGGGGGGTTTCGGCGAGCAGTACTTC. As protein: CASSIGQGGFGEQYF.